This TCR beta chain was captured by sequencing in a study of identical twins. TCRdb reprocessed the 5' RACE reads with MiXCR, giving one entry per CDR3 protein. The data show 250,000 or so distinct CDR3 sequences, about 8.9% seen once. V lost 4 bases, J lost 5 bases, and 14 bases lay in between. This CDR3 is 14 amino acids long. Looked up from germline, CDR1 is LGHDT and CDR2 is YNNKEL (reference sequence). These sequences were also reported in another study, on yellow fever vaccine responses in identical twins.

The chain joins TRBV3-1 to TRBJ2-5, with D possibly being TRBD1 or TRBD2 (6 bases each). Specimen: CD8+ T cells sorted from blood. This TCR came from a woman aged 18 to 35 in good health. This CDR3 reads CASSPEGEVETQYF. CDR3 nucleotide sequence: TGTGCCAGCAGCCCAGAGGGGGAGGTGGAGACCCAGTACTTC.